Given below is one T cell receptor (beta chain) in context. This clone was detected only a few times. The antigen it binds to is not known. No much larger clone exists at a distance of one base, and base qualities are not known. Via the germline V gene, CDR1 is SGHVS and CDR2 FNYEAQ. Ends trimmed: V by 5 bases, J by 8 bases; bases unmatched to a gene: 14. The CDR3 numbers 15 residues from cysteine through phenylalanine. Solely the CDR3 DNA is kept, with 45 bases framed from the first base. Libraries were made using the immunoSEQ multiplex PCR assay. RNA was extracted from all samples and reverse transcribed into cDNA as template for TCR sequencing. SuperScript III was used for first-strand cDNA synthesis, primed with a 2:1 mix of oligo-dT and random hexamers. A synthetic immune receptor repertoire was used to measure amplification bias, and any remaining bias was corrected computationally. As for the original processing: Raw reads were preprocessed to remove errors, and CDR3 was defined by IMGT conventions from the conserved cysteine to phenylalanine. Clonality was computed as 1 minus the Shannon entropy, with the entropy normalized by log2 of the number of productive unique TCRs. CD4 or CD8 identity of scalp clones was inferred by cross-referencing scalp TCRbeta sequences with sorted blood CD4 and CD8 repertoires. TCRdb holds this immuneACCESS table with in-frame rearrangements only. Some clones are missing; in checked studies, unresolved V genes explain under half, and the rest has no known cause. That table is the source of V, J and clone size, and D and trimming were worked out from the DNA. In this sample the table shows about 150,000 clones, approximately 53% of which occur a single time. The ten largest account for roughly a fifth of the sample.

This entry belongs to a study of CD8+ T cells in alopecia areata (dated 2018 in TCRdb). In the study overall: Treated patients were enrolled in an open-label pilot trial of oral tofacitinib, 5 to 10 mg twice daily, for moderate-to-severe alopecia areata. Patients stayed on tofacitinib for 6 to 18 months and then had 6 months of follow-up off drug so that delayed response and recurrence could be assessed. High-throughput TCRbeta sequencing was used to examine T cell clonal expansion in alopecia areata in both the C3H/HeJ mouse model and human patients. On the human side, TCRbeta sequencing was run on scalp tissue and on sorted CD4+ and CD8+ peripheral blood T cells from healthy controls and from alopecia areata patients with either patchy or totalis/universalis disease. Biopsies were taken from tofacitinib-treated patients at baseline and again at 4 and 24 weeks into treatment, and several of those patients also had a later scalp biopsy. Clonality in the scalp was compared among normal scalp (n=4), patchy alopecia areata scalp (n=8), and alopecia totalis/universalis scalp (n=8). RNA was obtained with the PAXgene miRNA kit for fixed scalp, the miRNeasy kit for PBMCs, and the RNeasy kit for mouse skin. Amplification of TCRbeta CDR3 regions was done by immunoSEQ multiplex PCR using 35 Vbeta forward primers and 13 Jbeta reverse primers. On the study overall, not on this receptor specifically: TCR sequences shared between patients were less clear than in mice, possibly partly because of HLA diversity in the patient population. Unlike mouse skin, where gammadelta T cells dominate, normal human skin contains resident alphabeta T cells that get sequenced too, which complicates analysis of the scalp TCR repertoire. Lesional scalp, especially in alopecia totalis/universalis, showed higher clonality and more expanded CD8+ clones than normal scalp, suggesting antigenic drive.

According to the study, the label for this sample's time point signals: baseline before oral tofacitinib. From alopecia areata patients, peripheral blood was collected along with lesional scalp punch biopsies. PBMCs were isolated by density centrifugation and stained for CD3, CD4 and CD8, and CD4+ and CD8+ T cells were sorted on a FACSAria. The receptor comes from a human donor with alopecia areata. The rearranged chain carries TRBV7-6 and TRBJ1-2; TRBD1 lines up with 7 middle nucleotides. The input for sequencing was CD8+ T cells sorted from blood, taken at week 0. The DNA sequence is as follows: TGTGCCAGCAGCCCAGGGGAGGGTAGGGGGCACGGCTACACCTTC. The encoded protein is CASSPGEGRGHGYTF.